This paragraph covers one T cell receptor (beta chain) sequence. The repertoire was sequenced with immunoSEQ multiplex PCR; TCRdb's copy has only in-frame clones and lacks some. Here the sample spans about 140,000 clones, 70% to 90% being singletons. The sample originates from a study of T cell responses to AZD1222 COVID-19 vaccine. This CDR3 is built from 13 residues. The V and J ends lost 1 base and 4 bases respectively, with 4 bases between them. CDR1 is SGHAT and CDR2 is FQDESV in the germline V gene (reference sequence). The source material was peripheral blood, sampled 28 days after the second dose of the MenACWY control vaccine. The gene calls are TRBV11-1 and TRBJ2-2; D unclear. The clonotype originates from an adult who received the MenACWY meningococcal vaccine as a control. CDR3: CASSLGLTGELFF. The DNA of the CDR3 is TGTGCCAGCAGCTTAGGTCTCACCGGGGAGCTGTTTTTT.